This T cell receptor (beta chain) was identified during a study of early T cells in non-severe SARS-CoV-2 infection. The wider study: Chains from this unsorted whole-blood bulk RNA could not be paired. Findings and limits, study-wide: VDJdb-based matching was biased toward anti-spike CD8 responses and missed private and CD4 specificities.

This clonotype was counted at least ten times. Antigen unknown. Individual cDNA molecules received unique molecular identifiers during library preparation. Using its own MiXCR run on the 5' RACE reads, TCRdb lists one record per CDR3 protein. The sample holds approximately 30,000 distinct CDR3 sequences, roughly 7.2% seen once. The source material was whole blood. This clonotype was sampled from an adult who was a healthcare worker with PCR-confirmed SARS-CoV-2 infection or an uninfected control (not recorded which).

CDR3 sequence (DNA): TGTGCCACCAGTGACCCTGGACTATTAGAGACCCAGTACTTC. This sequence encodes CATSDPGLLETQYF. This rearrangement joins TRBV24-1 to TRBJ2-5; perhaps TRBD2 as D (6 bases). Per germline, CDR1 KGHDR and CDR2 SFDVKD. The CDR3 is 14 residues long. The V end lost 4 bases, the J end lost 4 bases, and 12 bases lay between the germline ends.